This T cell receptor beta chain is drawn from a study of blood T cells in healthy people across ages. The study, taken as a whole, reports: Long-lived and aged donors differed, with more naive CD4+ cells and higher diversity in the long-lived.

Each individual donor underwent a draw of approximately 9.8 milliliters of peripheral blood. This clonotype was found a few times. Its antigen is unidentified. Germline V CDR1 and CDR2: MNHEY, SVGAGI. The V gene lost 0 bases and the J gene lost 3 bases, with 8 bases spanning the gap. CDR3 length equals 14 residues. The second PCR ran roughly 7 to 12 cycles with a sample-barcoded 5' primer and J-beta primers. Tags on each cDNA molecule came from a template-switch adaptor with 12 random nucleotides. In TCRdb, the 5' RACE reads were re-called with MiXCR into one record per CDR3 protein. The sample has 920,000 or so distinct CDR3 sequences, 35% to 55% seen once; the top ten hold 15% to 20%.

Sequencing used blood. V is TRBV6-5 and J is TRBJ1-2; a possible D gene is TRBD1 (5 bases). This sequence originates from a woman between 55 and 75 years old in good health. This CDR3 reads CASSYSLGDYGYTF. CDR3 in DNA: TGTGCCAGCAGTTACTCGCTAGGGGACTATGGCTACACCTTC.